This T cell receptor beta chain was documented in a study of blood T cell repertoires in COVID-19. Across the study: Specimens from acute and convalescent COVID-19 originated in the United States, Italy and Spain.

A Seattle source enrolled patients during active infection and followed them longitudinally. This clone appeared a single time. As handled by the study authors: Nucleated cell counts were estimated from reference gene primer amplification. Libraries were prepared by immunoSEQ multiplex PCR; TCRdb keeps only in-frame clonotypes and omits some of them. Clone size and the V and J calls come from that table; the DNA yielded D and trimming. The repertoire holds a few hundred thousand clones, with approximately 88% as singletons. This CDR3 contains 15 residues. The specimen was peripheral blood. The source is a young woman with COVID-19, enrolled during active disease. V usage is TRBV21-1 and J usage is TRBJ1-5; the table calls TRBD1, which could not be checked here. TRBV21-1 is designated a pseudogene. The chain's CDR3 is CASSARDRVNQPQHF. Here the CDR3 DNA reads TGTGCCAGCAGCGCCCGGGACAGGGTCAATCAGCCCCAGCATTTT.